Presented here are 22 T cell receptor beta chains from one specimen sequenced in a study of T cells in Graves' hyperthyroidism and ophthalmopathy. Researchers took RNA transcripts and amplified the TCR beta CDR3 regions from them. The primer set for the first-round RT-PCR of the TCR CDR3 was HTBI. TCRdb used MiXCR to reprocess the multiplex PCR reads, holding one entry per CDR3 protein. This sample carries 500,000 to 550,000 distinct CDR3 sequences, less than 25% of them seen once, and the ten largest clones take roughly 29%. Sequencing was done on a sample of blood. The source is a young man with Graves' hyperthyroidism.

This clonotype was counted at least ten times. This chain links TRBV29-1 with TRBJ1-2; D is ambiguous. The germline V and J ends were trimmed by 5 bases and 3 bases, with 7 bases remaining between them. Germline V gives CDR1 SQVTM, CDR2 ANQGSEA. This CDR3 has 11 amino acids. The CDR3 is CSVPQDYGYTF. As DNA, the CDR3 is TGCAGCGTTCCCCAGGACTATGGCTACACCTTC.

This clonotype came up many times. This sequence joins TRBV15 and TRBJ1-2; D is unclear. The germline gives CDR1 LNHNV, CDR2 YYDKDF (reference sequence). Trimming left V 0 bases short and J 7 bases short, with 9 bases between. This CDR3 contains 13 residues. The CDR3 reads CATSRDVGSGYTF. The CDR3 nucleotides are TGTGCCACCAGCAGAGATGTAGGGTCTGGCTACACCTTC.

Ten or more counts support this clonotype. V is TRBV27 and J is TRBJ1-2, with D tentatively TRBD1 (6 bases). The CDR3 length is 12 residues. V was clipped by 8 bases and J by 1 base, with 8 bases between them. Germline-derived CDR1 and CDR2 are MNHEY and SMNVEV (reference sequence). DNA for the CDR3: TGTGCCAGCGGACAGTTTAACTATGGCTACACCTTC. Protein product: CASGQFNYGYTF.

V usage is TRBV20-1 and J usage is TRBJ1-5, with TRBD1 matching 7 bases. With 1 base clipped from V and 3 bases from J, the junction kept 3 bases outside the gene matches. This CDR3 region has 14 residues. Per germline, CDR1 DFQATT and CDR2 SNEGSKA (reference sequence). The CDR3: CSARGGTANQPQHF. The CDR3 DNA is TGCAGTGCTAGAGGGGGGACAGCCAATCAGCCCCAGCATTTT.

At least ten counts were recorded for this clonotype. The chain recombines TRBV2 with TRBJ2-5; tentatively, D is TRBD2 (5 bases). Trimming removed 7 bases at V and 5 bases at J, with 20 bases between. Germline V gives CDR1 SNHLY, CDR2 FYNNEI. This CDR3 has 15 residues. The CDR3 sequence: CASNHRVRRSETQYF. The CDR3, as DNA: TGTGCCAGCAATCACCGGGTGAGGAGGAGTGAGACCCAGTACTTC.

There are many counts of this clonotype. The V gene is TRBV6-5, the J gene TRBJ1-2; D uncertain. V was pared by 2 bases and J by 1 base, with 8 bases between. Germline-derived CDR1 and CDR2 are MNHEY and SVGAGI. The CDR3 loop spans 14 amino acids. DNA of the CDR3: TGTGCCAGCAGTTACGGCGGTAGTAACTATGGCTACACCTTC. It yields the protein CASSYGGSNYGYTF.

V gene TRBV5-1 combines with J gene TRBJ1-5; TRBD1 might be the D (5 bases). The CDR3 runs 16 residues. The germline CDR1 and CDR2 sequences are SGHRS and YFSETQ. The V end was cut by 2 bases, the J end by 1 base, with 13 bases between. Written as DNA, the CDR3 is TGCGCCAGCAGCTTCCCCTCAGGGCAAAGCAATCAGCCCCAGCATTTT. Protein: CASSFPSGQSNQPQHF.

The V gene is TRBV5-1, the J gene TRBJ2-5; no firm D call. This CDR3 is 13 amino acids long. V shed 4 bases and J shed 4 bases, with 11 bases lying between them. Germline CDR1 reads SGHRS; CDR2 reads YFSETQ. CDR3 loop: CASSPQPGETQYF. DNA for the CDR3: TGCGCCAGCAGCCCGCAACCGGGAGAGACCCAGTACTTC. The variable domain in full, with the rest retrieved from reference TRBV5-1 and TRBJ2-5, is KAGVTQTPRYLIKTRGQQVTLSCSPISGHRSVSWYQQTPGQGLQFLFEYFSETQRNKGNFPGRFSGRQFSNSRSEMNVSTLELGDSALYLCASSPQPGETQYFGPGTRLLVL.

This clonotype appeared a few times. Written as DNA, the CDR3 is TGTGCCTGGAGTATGATAACGAGGGCCCCTCCCCACGAGCAGTACTTC. Translation: CAWSMITRAPPHEQYF. The chain has TRBV30 and TRBJ2-7; possible D gene TRBD2, 5 bases. From germline, CDR1 is GTSNPN and CDR2 SVGIG (reference sequence). The V gene lost 2 bases and the J gene lost 5 bases, with 22 bases spanning the gap. The CDR3 sequence is 16 residues long.

Remarks on this clonotype: One junction end disagrees with the germline gene, perhaps due to a read error. This sequence joins TRBV15 and TRBJ1-5, with D unclear. The CDR3 is made up of 14 amino acids. Germline V gene data show CDR1 as LNHNV and CDR2 as YYDKDF (reference sequence). This CDR3 reads CATSVDALDQPQHF. In nucleotides, the CDR3 is TGTGCCACCAGCGTCGACGCACTAGATCAGCCTCAGCATTTT.

This clonotype was detected many times. This sequence joins TRBV19 and TRBJ2-7, with 10 bases aligning to TRBD1. This CDR3 region has 17 residues. The V gene's germline CDR1 is LNHDA and CDR2 SQIVND (reference sequence). V shed 5 bases and J 4 bases; nucleotides not matched to a gene: 14. Written as DNA, the CDR3 is TGTGCCAGTAGTCCCAGCCGGGACAGGGGTAATTGGTACGAGCAGTACTTC. Translating gives CASSPSRDRGNWYEQYF.

The table lists this clonotype with many counts. The rearrangement links TRBV27 to TRBJ1-5, with D perhaps TRBD1 (5 bases). V gave up 8 bases and J gave up 4 bases, with 15 bases separating them. This CDR3 has 14 residues. Germline V CDR1 and CDR2: MNHEY, SMNVEV (reference sequence). Here the CDR3 reads CASGSPGLNQPQHF. The CDR3 DNA sequence: TGTGCCAGCGGCTCTCCAGGGCTTAATCAGCCCCAGCATTTT.

This chain links TRBV28 with TRBJ1-1, with D possibly matching TRBD1 (5 bases). Germline V gene data show CDR1 as MDHEN and CDR2 as SYDVKM. V lost 8 bases, J lost 6 bases, and 16 bases lay in between. There are 13 residues in the CDR3. The DNA for the CDR3 is TGTGCCAGCCTCCGGGGCCCGGGCGCTGAAGCTTTCTTT. Translating gives CASLRGPGAEAFF.

The genes are TRBV10-3 and TRBJ1-2; no clear D gene. Germline V gene data show CDR1 as ENHRY and CDR2 as SYGVKD. This CDR3 is 13 amino acids long. V shed 4 bases and J shed 4 bases, with 10 bases lying between them. The DNA for the CDR3 is TGTGCCATCAGTGCCGACACTCCCTATGGCTACACCTTC. Protein sequence: CAISADTPYGYTF.

The chain joins TRBV18 to TRBJ2-7; the D is unclear. The V gene's germline CDR1 is KGHSH and CDR2 LQKENI. The CDR3 loop spans 15 amino acids. V was trimmed by 3 bases and J by 3 bases, leaving 15 bases between them. As DNA, the CDR3 is TGTGCCAGCTCACCTGGCGGAGTACGGAACTACGAGCAGTACTTC. Encoded protein: CASSPGGVRNYEQYF.

This sequence joins TRBV9 and TRBJ1-6; tentative D call: TRBD1 (5 bases). This CDR3 contains 12 residues. Trimming shortened V by 1 base and J by 11 bases, and 7 bases separated the two germline ends. Germline V gene sequence: CDR1 SGDLS, CDR2 YYNGEE. For the CDR3, the DNA is TGTGCCAGCAGCGTATTGGGGGCACCCCTCCACTTT. Its translation is CASSVLGAPLHF.

This clonotype was counted many times. The rearrangement links TRBV11-1 to TRBJ1-5, with a weak D call TRBD1 (5 bases). Germline V gives CDR1 SGHAT, CDR2 FQDESV (reference sequence). The V end was cut by 1 base, the J end by 2 bases, with 15 bases between. The CDR3 extends over 17 amino acids. This chain's CDR3 is CASSLGAGDWGNQPQHF. In DNA form, the CDR3 reads TGTGCCAGCAGCTTAGGAGCCGGGGACTGGGGCAATCAGCCCCAGCATTTT.

As for this clonotype: A much more abundant neighbour one base away suggests this may be a read error. The chain uses TRBV6-5 and TRBJ1-1; D not certain. CDR3 length: 16 residues. CDR1 and CDR2 from the germline V gene are MNHEY and SVGAGI. Trimming removed 2 bases from V and 5 bases from J, with 18 bases in between. CDR3 coding DNA: TGTGCCAGCAGTTACCGCAATCGGGAGGGCGAGACTGAAGCTTTCTTT. It is translated as CASSYRNREGETEAFF.

The rearrangement uses TRBV20-1 and TRBJ2-7, with TRBD1 matching over 9 bases. This CDR3 is built from 17 residues. The ends lost 0 bases at V and 4 bases at J; junction bases unmatched: 13. Germline loops: CDR1 DFQATT, CDR2 SNEGSKA (reference sequence). The CDR3 DNA is TGCAGTGCTAGAGAATCAACGCCAAAACAGGGGGCGTACGAGCAGTACTTC. Translation: CSARESTPKQGAYEQYF.

Regarding this clonotype: Just one base apart from a much larger clone, this may be a read error. The CDR3 DNA reads as TGTGCCAGCAGTGAAAGGGGCAGCTCCTACGAGCAGTGCTTC. It translates to CASSERGSSYEQCF. This chain uses TRBV2 with TRBJ2-7; the D gene is possibly TRBD1 (5 bases). CDR3 length: 14 residues. Germline CDR1 and CDR2: SNHLY and FYNNEI.

This clonotype appeared many times. The chain links TRBV2 to TRBJ2-2, with 14 nucleotides matching TRBD2. The CDR3 is made up of 15 amino acids. Germline trimming cut 6 bases from V and 5 bases from J; bases unmatched to any gene: 2. Germline V gives CDR1 SNHLY, CDR2 FYNNEI. CDR3 sequence: CASRRTSGGTGELFF. The CDR3 DNA is TGTGCCAGCAGACGGACTAGCGGGGGGACCGGGGAGCTGTTTTTT.

This clonotype was seen many times. The rearrangement links TRBV19 to TRBJ1-1, with TRBD1 as a possible D gene (5 bases). The CDR3 spans 12 residues. V gave up 7 bases and J gave up 4 bases, with 10 bases separating them. Germline CDR1 and CDR2: LNHDA and SQIVND (reference sequence). As DNA, the CDR3 is TGTGCCAGTAAGAGGGGCGGCACTGAAGCTTTCTTT. Protein: CASKRGGTEAFF. Looking up the rest from reference TRBV19 and TRBJ1-1 gives the full variable domain: DGGITQSPKYLFRKEGQNVTLSCEQNLNHDAMYWYRQDPGQGLRLIYYSQIVNDFQKGDIAEGYSVSREKKESFPLTVTSAQKNPTAFYLCASKRGGTEAFFGQGTRLTVV.